The 13 T cell receptor beta chains reported below all come from one sample, sequenced in a study of blood T cells in healthy people across ages. Using a J-beta primer mix together with a sample-barcoded 5' primer, a second PCR was run for 7 to 11 cycles. TCRdb passed the 5' RACE reads through MiXCR, listing each CDR3 protein once. Altogether roughly 790,000 distinct CDR3 sequences are present, around 40% being singletons, with the ten largest covering 20% to 25%. Sequenced material: blood. These receptors originate from a woman in her sixties or seventies in good health.

This clonotype was seen more than once but under ten times. The rearrangement links TRBV12-3 or TRBV12-4 to TRBJ2-1, with TRBD1 as a possible D gene (6 bases). Trimming removed 6 bases from V and 6 bases from J, with 18 bases in between. The CDR3 has 15 amino acids. Written as DNA, the CDR3 is TGTGCCAGCAGCCGACCGCCAGGGGCGTCCAATGAGCAGTTCTTC. It yields the protein CASSRPPGASNEQFF.

This clonotype has a handful of counts. The chain combines TRBV13 with TRBJ2-1; D gene unclear. The CDR3 runs to 15 residues. The V end lost 5 bases, the J end lost 5 bases, and 16 bases lay between the germline ends. Germline V gene lookup returns CDR1 PRHDT and CDR2 FYEKMQ (reference sequence). CDR3 sequence: CASSRPATTNNEQFF. As DNA, the CDR3 is TGTGCCAGCAGCCGCCCTGCCACCACTAACAATGAGCAGTTCTTC. Together with reference TRBV13 and TRBJ2-1, the CDR3 gives the full variable domain: AAGVIQSPRHLIKEKRETATLKCYPIPRHDTVYWYQQGPGQDPQFLISFYEKMQSDKGSIPDRFSAQQFSDYHSELNMSSLELGDSALYFCASSRPATTNNEQFFGPGTRLTVL.

This clonotype appeared a few times. This chain uses TRBV6-5 with TRBJ2-1; D is uncertain. The germline V gene has CDR1 MNHEY and CDR2 SVGAGI. V was clipped by 0 bases and J by 8 bases, with 8 bases between them. The CDR3 is made up of 13 amino acids. CDR3: CASSYSDSYEQFF. CDR3 coding DNA: TGTGCCAGCAGTTACTCCGACTCGTATGAGCAGTTCTTC.

A remark on this clonotype: This clone may be a read error of a much larger clone one base away. The rearrangement links TRBV27 to TRBJ2-5; 9 positions match TRBD1. With 7 bases clipped from V and 7 bases from J, the junction kept 13 bases outside the gene matches. This CDR3 spans 15 amino acids. Germline CDR1 is MNHEY and CDR2 is SMNVEV (reference sequence). The CDR3 protein is CASKAHRTGVGTQYF. The CDR3 DNA reads TGTGCCAGCAAGGCGCACCGGACAGGGGTCGGGACCCAGTACTTC.

V gene TRBV24-1 combines with J gene TRBJ1-1; the match to TRBD1 covers 9 bases. The CDR3 covers 13 residues. The germline CDR1 and CDR2 sequences are KGHDR and SFDVKD. V lost 9 bases and J lost 2; bases outside the gene matches: 3. The chain's CDR3 is CATRDRDNTEAFF. The CDR3 nucleotides are TGTGCCACCCGGGACAGGGACAACACTGAAGCTTTCTTT.

This clonotype was seen a single time. The CDR3 DNA reads as TGTGCCAGCAGCCAAGAGGAAGGGACAGTACGAGAGACCCAGTACTTC. Its translation: CASSQEEGTVRETQYF. The V and J genes are TRBV3-1 and TRBJ2-5; 7 bases fit TRBD1. V dropped 0 bases and J dropped 4; count of bases not matched to a gene: 8. The CDR3 has 16 amino acids. CDR1 and CDR2 from the germline V gene are LGHDT and YNNKEL (reference sequence).

The rearrangement joins TRBV3-1 to TRBJ2-3; D possibly corresponds to TRBD1 (5 bases). Trimming cost V 1 base and J 2 bases, with 7 bases left between them. Germline assignment: CDR1 LGHDT and CDR2 YNNKEL (reference sequence). This CDR3 contains 14 residues. CDR3 protein: CASSQVGATDTQYF. The CDR3 bases are TGTGCCAGCAGCCAAGTAGGGGCCACAGATACGCAGTATTTT.

The chain joins TRBV24-1 to TRBJ1-5; TRBD1 aligns across 7 bases. The junction had 11 bases not matched to a gene; V was cut back by 8 bases and J by 2 bases. The CDR3 consists of 16 residues. CDR1 is KGHDR and CDR2 is SFDVKD in the germline V gene. CDR3 in DNA: TGTGCCACCACCGAGACAGGGAGGAAGGGCAATCAGCCCCAGCATTTT. It encodes CATTETGRKGNQPQHF.

This clonotype was seen ten or more times. This rearrangement joins TRBV7-7 to TRBJ2-1, with D tentatively TRBD1 or TRBD2 (5 bases each). Trimming took off 3 bases at V and 0 bases at J, with 9 bases between the two ends. The CDR3 is made up of 15 amino acids. Germline CDR1 is SSHAT and CDR2 is FNYEAQ (reference sequence). This CDR3 reads CASSLGRASYNEQFF. DNA of the CDR3: TGTGCCAGCAGCTTGGGACGGGCCTCCTACAATGAGCAGTTCTTC.

V and J are TRBV12-3 or TRBV12-4 and TRBJ2-2; 8 positions agree with TRBD1. The CDR3 has 15 residues. The V and J ends lost 5 bases and 4 bases, in that order; junction bases with no gene match: 6. This CDR3 reads CASSGTGRITGELFF. The CDR3 DNA sequence: TGTGCCAGCAGTGGGACAGGAAGGATCACCGGGGAGCTGTTTTTT.

The J gene is TRBJ1-2, the V gene TRBV7-9; D is perhaps TRBD1 (5 bases). With 0 bases removed from V and 8 bases from J, the gap between germline ends came to 13 bases. The CDR3 is 14 residues long. The germline gives CDR1 SEHNR, CDR2 FQNEAQ (reference sequence). CDR3 sequence (DNA): TGTGCCAGCAGCTTAGCTGGGGCTGGTCACGGCTACACCTTC. It specifies CASSLAGAGHGYTF. The full variable domain, completed using reference TRBV7-9 and TRBJ1-2, is DTGVSQNPRHKITKRGQNVTFRCDPISEHNRLYWYRQTLGQGPEFLTYFQNEAQLEKSRLLSDRFSAERPKGSFSTLEIQRTEQGDSAMYLCASSLAGAGHGYTFGSGTRLTVV.

This clonotype was counted only a few times. The V gene is TRBV20-1, the J gene TRBJ1-6; D might be TRBD1 (5 bases). This CDR3 comprises 14 residues. Per the germline V gene, CDR1 is DFQATT and CDR2 is SNEGSKA (reference sequence). V was trimmed by 3 bases and J by 6 bases, leaving 12 bases between them. For the CDR3, the DNA is TGCAGTGCTAGGGGGCGTCGGGGTAATTCACCCCTCCACTTT. It encodes CSARGRRGNSPLHF.

The chain uses TRBV3-1 and TRBJ2-5; D may be TRBD1 (5 bases). The J call may be mistaken, given a closer DNA end match to TRBJ2-7. Germline CDR1 and CDR2: LGHDT and YNNKEL (reference sequence). This CDR3 region has 14 residues. Here the CDR3 reads CASSGAGPSYEQYF. In DNA form, the CDR3 reads TGTGCCAGCAGCGGGGCAGGGCCTTCCTACGAGCAGTACTTC.